The 7 T cell receptor beta chains below were found in one sample sequenced in a study of control samples from healthy donors and cancer patients. TCRdb's copy holds only in-frame clones and misses some; the assay was immunoSEQ multiplex PCR. The sample contains more than 95,000 clones, 83% of which appear only once. Sequencing was carried out using blood. These receptors came from a woman between 45 and 65 years old in good health.

Notes on this clone: Other DNA sequences in the same sample also yield this CDR3. J is TRBJ1-2 and V is TRBV15; maybe TRBD1 (5 bases). The CDR3 covers 14 residues. V was pared by 1 base and J by 3 bases, with 9 bases between. In germline, CDR1 is LNHNV, CDR2 YYDKDF (reference sequence). The CDR3 sequence is CATSRAGTDYGYTF. Written as DNA, the CDR3 is TGTGCCACCAGCAGAGCAGGGACGGACTATGGCTACACCTTC. Based on the CDR3 plus reference TRBV15 and TRBJ1-2, the full variable domain is DAMVIQNPRYQVTQFGKPVTLSCSQTLNHNVMYWYQQKSSQAPKLLFHYYDKDFNNEADTPDNFQSRRPNTSFCFLDIRSPGLGDTAMYLCATSRAGTDYGYTFGSGTRLTVV.

V usage is TRBV19 and J usage is TRBJ2-7, with D perhaps TRBD2 (7 bases). The better agreement between TRBJ2-5 and the DNA end casts doubt on the J call. This CDR3 has 14 amino acids. Germline values: CDR1 LNHDA, CDR2 SQIVND (reference sequence). The CDR3 here is CASSANREGETQYF. CDR3 coding DNA: TGTGCCAGTAGTGCGAACAGGGAGGGAGAGACCCAGTACTTC.

In the case of this clone: Mismatch with germline at one junction end may stem from a read error. The chain employs TRBV9 and TRBJ2-7; D might be TRBD1 or TRBD2, each matching 7 bases. Per the germline V gene, CDR1 is SGDLS and CDR2 is YYNGEE. The CDR3 consists of 11 residues. CDR3 loop: CASDPLQGRDF. In DNA form, the CDR3 reads TGTGCCAGCGACCCGTTACAGGGGAGGGACTTC.

In this sample, this clone turned up a few times. The chain links TRBV4-1 to TRBJ2-3; 8 bases align to TRBD1. CDR3 length equals 14 residues. The germline CDR1 and CDR2 sequences are MGHRA and YSYEKL. The trim removed 4 bases at V and 3 bases at J, leaving 3 bases unmatched. The CDR3 region has the DNA TGCGCCAGCAGCCCAGGACAGGGTACAGATACGCAGTATTTT. This gives the protein CASSPGQGTDTQYF.

The V call is TRBV7-3, the J call TRBJ2-7, with 8 bases that match TRBD2. The CDR3 contains 16 residues. The germline V gene encodes CDR1 SGHTA and CDR2 FQGTGA. The V segment lost 2 bases and the J segment 5 bases; nucleotides outside the gene matches: 11. The CDR3 loop reads CASSLGGAGVLNEQYF. The CDR3 bases are TGTGCCAGCAGCTTAGGAGGAGCGGGGGTCCTTAACGAGCAGTACTTC.

This clone showed up just once. This chain joins TRBV21-1 and TRBJ2-3; the table's D call TRBD2 went unverified against the DNA. TRBV21-1 constitutes a pseudogene. The CDR3 is 17 amino acids. The DNA of the CDR3 is TGTGCCAGCAGCAAAGCGGTATGGGGGGAGTTCACAGATACGCAGTATTTT. Translation gives CASSKAVWGEFTDTQYF.

V is TRBV12-5 and J is TRBJ2-3; no firm D call. The CDR3 length is 13 residues. Germline lookup yields CDR1 LGHNT and CDR2 FRNRAP. V was cut by 5 bases and J by 8 bases, with 14 bases left in between. The CDR3 sequence is CASGLGRFRTQYF. CDR3 DNA: TGTGCTAGTGGTCTAGGGCGGTTTCGTACGCAGTATTTT.